One sample yielded the 29 T cell receptor beta chains listed below, sequenced in a study of blood T cells in healthy people across ages. Then a second PCR, running roughly 7 to 11 cycles, was carried out with a sample-barcoded 5' primer and a J-beta primer mix. Using its own MiXCR run on the 5' RACE reads, TCRdb lists one record per CDR3 protein. Counted here are around 900,000 distinct CDR3 sequences, roughly 47% occurring once; the ten biggest clones make up 20% to 25%. The sequenced material came from blood. These receptors originate from a woman aged 55-69 years in good health.

The chain carries TRBV4-2 and TRBJ2-6, with no clear D. Germline CDR1 and CDR2: LGHNA and YNFKEQ. The germline V and J ends were trimmed by 1 base and 0 bases, with 4 bases remaining between them. This CDR3 spans 15 amino acids. The CDR3 DNA sequence: TGTGCCAGCAGCCAAGCGGTCTCTGGGGCCAACGTCCTGACTTTC. This translates into CASSQAVSGANVLTF.

This clonotype was observed a few times. This chain connects TRBV20-1 to TRBJ2-3, with 10 bases matching TRBD1. The germline gives CDR1 DFQATT, CDR2 SNEGSKA (reference sequence). This CDR3 contains 16 residues. V trimming: 5 bases; J trimming: 2 bases; junction bases outside the gene matches: 10. The CDR3 DNA reads as TGCAGTGCTCAAGGGGGACAGGGGTTGACCACAGATACGCAGTATTTT. It codes for CSAQGGQGLTTDTQYF.

DNA of the CDR3: TGCAGTGCTAGTGGCGGGACTGGCAAAAACATTCAGTACTTC. This sequence encodes CSASGGTGKNIQYF. The chain recombines TRBV20-1 with TRBJ2-4; possibly TRBD2 for D (6 bases). From germline, CDR1 is DFQATT and CDR2 SNEGSKA (reference sequence). The CDR3 is made up of 14 amino acids. V gave up 3 bases and J gave up 3 bases, with 12 bases separating them.

The V and J genes are TRBV27 and TRBJ2-1; 13 positions match TRBD2. The trim removed 8 bases at V and 10 bases at J, leaving 14 bases unmatched. The CDR3 has 16 residues. Germline V gene sequence: CDR1 MNHEY, CDR2 SMNVEV (reference sequence). The CDR3 sequence is CASRRWTSGRVEEQFF. For the CDR3, the DNA is TGTGCCAGCCGCCGCTGGACTAGCGGGAGAGTGGAGGAGCAGTTCTTC.

The J gene is TRBJ1-5, the V gene TRBV2, with TRBD1 as a possible D gene (6 bases). Looked up from germline, CDR1 is SNHLY and CDR2 is FYNNEI. This CDR3 contains 14 residues. Trimming left V 2 bases short and J 2 bases short, with 7 bases between. Here the CDR3 DNA reads TGTGCCAGCAGTGAAAGACAGGGCAATCAGCCCCAGCATTTT. Its translation is CASSERQGNQPQHF.

V gene TRBV5-1 combines with J gene TRBJ1-1; D is uncertain. Trimming took 6 bases from V and 5 from J, leaving 14 bases between them. Germline assignment: CDR1 SGHRS and CDR2 YFSETQ. The CDR3 totals 13 residues. As DNA, the CDR3 is TGCGCCAGCACCCTCGTGCTGGATACTGAAGCTTTCTTT. Translated, it gives CASTLVLDTEAFF. The entire variable domain, with the rest obtained from reference TRBV5-1 and TRBJ1-1, is as follows: KAGVTQTPRYLIKTRGQQVTLSCSPISGHRSVSWYQQTPGQGLQFLFEYFSETQRNKGNFPGRFSGRQFSNSRSEMNVSTLELGDSALYLCASTLVLDTEAFFGQGTRLTVV.

The chain recombines TRBV20-1 with TRBJ2-3; D gene unclear. This CDR3 comprises 15 residues. Germline CDR1 reads DFQATT; CDR2 reads SNEGSKA (reference sequence). The germline V and J ends were trimmed by 4 bases and 0 bases, with 14 bases remaining between them. DNA of the CDR3: TGCAGTGCTATATCCCTTAGATCTAGCACAGATACGCAGTATTTT. It is translated as CSAISLRSSTDTQYF.

The chain is built from TRBV12-3 or TRBV12-4 and TRBJ2-3; 7 bases line up with TRBD1. The CDR3 totals 14 residues. Trimming at V came to 7 bases and at J to 0 bases, leaving 4 bases not matched to a gene. DNA for the CDR3: TGTGCCAGCAACCTACAGGGGAGCACAGATACGCAGTATTTT. Its protein product is CASNLQGSTDTQYF.

A single count supports this clonotype. V and J are TRBV6-1 and TRBJ1-2; 7 positions agree with TRBD1. V dropped 7 bases and J dropped 7; count of bases not matched to a gene: 9. This CDR3 contains 13 residues. Germline CDR1 MNHNS, CDR2 SASEGT. CDR3 bases: TGTGCCAGCAAGGCGACAGGGCGGACTGGCTACACCTTC. Translating it yields CASKATGRTGYTF.

This rearrangement joins TRBV5-1 to TRBJ2-7; the D gene could be TRBD1 or TRBD2 (5 bases each). The ends were cut back, 4 bases at V and 2 bases at J, with 13 bases in the middle. Germline V gene data show CDR1 as SGHRS and CDR2 as YFSETQ. There are 14 residues in the CDR3. The CDR3 reads CASSGTDGPYEQYF. CDR3 nucleotide sequence: TGCGCCAGCAGCGGGACGGACGGGCCCTACGAGCAGTACTTC. Full variable domain (remainder filled in from reference TRBV5-1 and TRBJ2-7): KAGVTQTPRYLIKTRGQQVTLSCSPISGHRSVSWYQQTPGQGLQFLFEYFSETQRNKGNFPGRFSGRQFSNSRSEMNVSTLELGDSALYLCASSGTDGPYEQYFGPGTRLTVT.

This clonotype was observed a handful of times. The rearrangement joins TRBV9 to TRBJ2-5; 12 bases line up with TRBD2. V was clipped by 0 bases and J by 4 bases; unmatched bases: 7. The CDR3 is 17 residues long. Per germline, CDR1 SGDLS and CDR2 YYNGEE. CDR3 bases: TGTGCCAGCAGCGTAGACAGTAGGGGACTAGCGGGAGAGACCCAGTACTTC. It codes for CASSVDSRGLAGETQYF.

The chain carries TRBV4-3 and TRBJ2-3; D is unresolved. CDR1 and CDR2 (germline): LGHNA, YSLEER. V lost 0 bases, J lost 3 bases, and 10 bases lay in between. The CDR3 loop spans 15 amino acids. CDR3: CASSQDYHPTDTQYF. Here the CDR3 DNA reads TGCGCCAGCAGCCAAGATTACCATCCAACAGATACGCAGTATTTT.

This clonotype was seen a handful of times. In DNA form, the CDR3 reads TGCAGCGTAGACCCTAGCGGGAGTAGGAGCAATGAGCAGTTCTTC. This codes for CSVDPSGSRSNEQFF. The genes are TRBV29-1 and TRBJ2-1; 10 positions match TRBD2. Germline trimming cut 6 bases from V and 6 bases from J; bases unmatched to any gene: 11. In germline, CDR1 is SQVTM, CDR2 ANQGSEA. The CDR3 totals 15 residues.

The chain is built from TRBV15 and TRBJ2-1; D tentatively reads TRBD1 or TRBD2 (5 bases each). Germline CDR1 reads LNHNV; CDR2 reads YYDKDF (reference sequence). There are 17 residues in the CDR3. V gave up 0 bases and J gave up 8 bases, with 20 bases separating them. This CDR3 reads CATSRDPLARDADEQFF. Here the CDR3 DNA reads TGTGCCACCAGCAGAGATCCGCTGGCTAGGGACGCCGATGAGCAGTTCTTC.

The chain combines TRBV20-1 with TRBJ2-1; possible D gene TRBD2, 6 bases. The CDR3 extends over 13 amino acids. V lost 1 base to trimming and J lost 7 bases, with 11 bases between them. The germline V gene encodes CDR1 DFQATT and CDR2 SNEGSKA (reference sequence). The CDR3 sequence: CSARGLGANEQFF. The CDR3 DNA follows: TGCAGTGCTAGAGGACTAGGGGCAAATGAGCAGTTCTTC.

The V and J genes are TRBV20-1 and TRBJ2-3, with 7 positions matching TRBD2. The CDR3 is 13 residues long. V was pared by 5 bases and J by 5 bases, with 7 bases of the junction left unmatched. Germline V gives CDR1 DFQATT, CDR2 SNEGSKA (reference sequence). CDR3 sequence reads: CSAGRGSGDTQYF. CDR3 DNA: TGCAGTGCTGGGAGGGGTAGCGGAGATACGCAGTATTTT.

A note on this clonotype: The junction and the germline gene differ at one end; a read error may be behind it. The chain carries TRBV7-9 and TRBJ2-5; D perhaps matches TRBD2 (5 bases). CDR3 length equals 14 residues. Germline loops: CDR1 SEHNR, CDR2 FQNEAQ (reference sequence). The CDR3 nucleotides are TGTGCCGGCAGCCCTAGATCGGGAAGAGAGACCCAGTACTTC. It is translated as CAGSPRSGRETQYF. The variable domain in full, with the rest retrieved from reference TRBV7-9 and TRBJ2-5, is DTGVSQNPRHKITKRGQNVTFRCDPISEHNRLYWYRQTLGQGPEFLTYFQNEAQLEKSRLLSDRFSAERPKGSFSTLEIQRTEQGDSAMYLCAGSPRSGRETQYFGPGTRLLVL.

The chain employs TRBV18 and TRBJ2-7, with TRBD2 as a possible D gene (5 bases). Germline lookup yields CDR1 KGHSH and CDR2 LQKENI. V was clipped by 4 bases and J by 3 bases, with 13 bases between them. The CDR3 covers 14 residues. CDR3 residues: CASSRIKRDYEQYF. CDR3 DNA: TGTGCCAGCTCACGAATAAAACGGGACTACGAGCAGTACTTC.

This clonotype occurred a few times. This chain connects TRBV12-3 or TRBV12-4 to TRBJ2-7; tentatively, D is TRBD1 (5 bases). The DNA matches TRBJ2-5 better at its end, which makes the J call doubtful. CDR3 length: 13 residues. CDR3 sequence (DNA): TGTGCCAGCAGGAACAAGGGGCGGGAGACCCAGTACTTC. It encodes CASRNKGRETQYF.

The table lists this clonotype with a few counts. This chain joins TRBV6-2 or TRBV6-3 and TRBJ2-5; D not certain. V was shortened by 2 bases and J by 5 bases, with 15 bases between the two germline ends. Germline lookup yields CDR1 MNHEY and CDR2 SVGEGT. The CDR3 covers 15 residues. Here the CDR3 DNA reads TGTGCCAGCAGTTACATAACCGGGCAGGCCGAGACCCAGTACTTC. This sequence encodes CASSYITGQAETQYF.

V gene TRBV20-1 combines with J gene TRBJ2-1; TRBD2 aligns across 7 bases. The CDR3 is made up of 12 amino acids. The germline gives CDR1 DFQATT, CDR2 SNEGSKA (reference sequence). V lost 6 bases and J lost 6; bases outside the gene matches: 5. The CDR3 reads CSADGLVNEQFF. For the CDR3, the DNA is TGCAGTGCCGACGGACTAGTCAATGAGCAGTTCTTC.

This clonotype came up a few times. This chain uses TRBV12-3 or TRBV12-4 with TRBJ2-7; D is unclear. This CDR3 has 13 residues. V lost 2 bases, J lost 5 bases, and 10 bases lay in between. The CDR3 region has the DNA TGTGCCAGCAGTTTATGGCTGGAAAACGAGCAGTACTTC. The encoded protein is CASSLWLENEQYF.

The chain recombines TRBV6-1 with TRBJ2-4; D may be TRBD1 (6 bases). Matching the DNA end better, TRBJ2-7 makes the J call doubtful. The CDR3 is 13 residues long. The V gene's germline CDR1 is MNHNS and CDR2 SASEGT. The CDR3, as DNA: TGTGCCAGCTGGGGGCCGTGGGCCTACGAGCAGTACTTC. Protein: CASWGPWAYEQYF.

The rearrangement links TRBV12-3 or TRBV12-4 to TRBJ1-2; TRBD1 aligns across 8 bases. J was trimmed by 9 bases and V by 1 base; bases with no gene match: 4. The CDR3 extends over 13 amino acids. The CDR3 protein is CASSLGTGHSYTF. The CDR3 DNA is TGTGCCAGCAGTTTAGGGACAGGGCACAGCTACACCTTC.

A few counts support this clonotype. CDR3 in DNA: TGTGCCACCAGCAGGGGGACAGGGTCTTACCAAGAGACCCAGTACTTC. Translated: CATSRGTGSYQETQYF. The chain uses TRBV15 and TRBJ2-5; 9 bases line up with TRBD1. The CDR3 extends over 16 amino acids. The V and J ends lost 3 bases and 0 bases, in that order; junction bases with no gene match: 5. Germline V lookup: CDR1 LNHNV, CDR2 YYDKDF (reference sequence).

This clonotype was observed a handful of times. The gene calls are TRBV6-1 and TRBJ1-2; tentative D call: TRBD1 (5 bases). Looked up from germline, CDR1 is MNHNS and CDR2 is SASEGT. The CDR3 runs 14 residues. V lost 8 bases and J lost 4, with 17 bases in between. The CDR3 nucleotides read TGTGCCAGCGAGCTATTTCAGGGTCGCTATGGCTACACCTTC. Protein sequence: CASELFQGRYGYTF.

The V and J genes are TRBV4-1 and TRBJ2-5, with TRBD2 matching 14 bases. The DNA end lines up better with TRBJ2-1; the J call may be wrong. This CDR3 is built from 18 residues. Germline V lookup: CDR1 MGHRA, CDR2 YSYEKL. Here the CDR3 DNA reads TGCGCCAGCAGCCACCGGACTAGCGGGAGGACATCCTGGGAGACCCAGTTCTTC. This codes for CASSHRTSGRTSWETQFF.

This clonotype was counted between two and nine times. The V gene is TRBV12-3 or TRBV12-4, the J gene TRBJ2-1, with 8 bases that match TRBD2. After removal of 9 bases from V and 12 bases from J, the junction contained 10 bases not matched to a gene. The CDR3 runs 12 residues. CDR3: CASIGRAGGQFF. CDR3 bases: TGTGCCAGTATCGGGAGGGCCGGGGGGCAGTTCTTC.

The V gene is TRBV12-3 or TRBV12-4, the J gene TRBJ1-2, with no clear D. CDR3 length: 14 amino acids. The V end was cut by 5 bases, the J end by 2 bases, with 12 bases between. CDR3 region: CASSGSRANYGYTF. The CDR3 DNA sequence: TGTGCCAGCAGTGGATCTAGGGCGAACTATGGCTACACCTTC.